The rows below give T cell receptor beta chains drawn from one sample of a study of cytomegalovirus exposure and HLA in healthy donors. Clones were read by immunoSEQ multiplex PCR, and TCRdb kept only the in-frame ones, dropping some. In the table there are some 140,000 clones, about 86% of which are singletons. Sequenced: PBMCs. The receptor set was obtained from a human donor in good health. Each CDR3 is given with its conserved first and last residue.

J: TRBJ1-1; length: 17; V: TRBV15; CDR3: CATSRDRDSLRNTEAFF
J: TRBJ1-1; length: 12; V: TRBV12-5; CDR3: CASGLVGARAFF
J: TRBJ2-7; length: 16; V: TRBV5-6; CDR3: CASSLGQIFIPPEQYF
J: TRBJ2-3; length: 14; V: TRBV18; CDR3: CASHRGAQLDTQYF
J: TRBJ1-1; length: 14; V: TRBV6-1; CDR3: CASSWTRKNTEAFF
J: TRBJ2-1; length: 12; V: TRBV7-6; CDR3: CASSRLAGEQFF
J: TRBJ1-2; length: 15; V: TRBV15; CDR3: CATSRDRGNNYGYTF
J: TRBJ2-2; length: 14; V: TRBV5-1; CDR3: CASSLSGNTGELFF
J: TRBJ2-3; length: 17; V: TRBV4-1; CDR3: CASTKAGGGISTDTQYF
J: TRBJ2-1; length: 14; V: TRBV11-2; CDR3: CASSSPPGLHEQFF